This record covers a single TCR beta chain. Clones were read by immunoSEQ multiplex PCR, and TCRdb kept only the in-frame ones, dropping some. The sample holds tens of thousands of clones, approximately 84% seen once. The data originate from a study of OX40 agonist ivuxolimab in advanced cancers. V dropped 2 bases and J dropped 6; count of bases not matched to a gene: 4. Germline loops: CDR1 LNHNV, CDR2 YYDKDF (reference sequence). There are 14 residues in the CDR3. Sequences were derived from CD4+ or CD8+ T cells sorted from blood, sampled in a trial of the OX40 agonist ivuxolimab. This TCR was recovered from an adult with an advanced solid tumor such as melanoma, head and neck, liver or kidney cancer. The chain couples TRBV15 to TRBJ1-2, with TRBD1 matching over 9 bases. CDR3 residues: CATSRTGGRDGYTF. The CDR3 DNA is TGTGCCACCAGCAGAACAGGGGGCAGGGATGGCTACACCTTC.